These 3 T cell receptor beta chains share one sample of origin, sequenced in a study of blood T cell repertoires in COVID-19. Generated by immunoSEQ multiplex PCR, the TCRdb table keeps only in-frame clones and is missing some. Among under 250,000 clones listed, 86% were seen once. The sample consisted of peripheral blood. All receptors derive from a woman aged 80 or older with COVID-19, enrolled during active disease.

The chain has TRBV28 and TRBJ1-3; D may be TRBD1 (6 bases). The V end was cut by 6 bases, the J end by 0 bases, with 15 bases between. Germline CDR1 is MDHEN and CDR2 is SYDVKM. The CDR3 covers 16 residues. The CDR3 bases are TGTGCCAGCAGCCCAGACGGGACACTCTCTGGAAACACCATATATTTT. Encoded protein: CASSPDGTLSGNTIYF.

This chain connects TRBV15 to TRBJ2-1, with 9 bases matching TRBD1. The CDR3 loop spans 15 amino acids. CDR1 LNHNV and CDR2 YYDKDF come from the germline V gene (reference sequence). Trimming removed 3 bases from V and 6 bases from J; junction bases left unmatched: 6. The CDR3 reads CATSSRQGVGNEQFF. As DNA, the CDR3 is TGTGCCACCAGCAGCAGACAGGGGGTGGGCAATGAGCAGTTCTTC.

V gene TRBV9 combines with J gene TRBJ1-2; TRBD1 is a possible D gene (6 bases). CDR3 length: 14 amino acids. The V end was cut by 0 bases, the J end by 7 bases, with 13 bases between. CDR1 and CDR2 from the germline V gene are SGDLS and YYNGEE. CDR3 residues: CASSVVSGVGGYTF. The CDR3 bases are TGTGCCAGCAGCGTAGTTTCAGGGGTAGGTGGCTACACCTTC.